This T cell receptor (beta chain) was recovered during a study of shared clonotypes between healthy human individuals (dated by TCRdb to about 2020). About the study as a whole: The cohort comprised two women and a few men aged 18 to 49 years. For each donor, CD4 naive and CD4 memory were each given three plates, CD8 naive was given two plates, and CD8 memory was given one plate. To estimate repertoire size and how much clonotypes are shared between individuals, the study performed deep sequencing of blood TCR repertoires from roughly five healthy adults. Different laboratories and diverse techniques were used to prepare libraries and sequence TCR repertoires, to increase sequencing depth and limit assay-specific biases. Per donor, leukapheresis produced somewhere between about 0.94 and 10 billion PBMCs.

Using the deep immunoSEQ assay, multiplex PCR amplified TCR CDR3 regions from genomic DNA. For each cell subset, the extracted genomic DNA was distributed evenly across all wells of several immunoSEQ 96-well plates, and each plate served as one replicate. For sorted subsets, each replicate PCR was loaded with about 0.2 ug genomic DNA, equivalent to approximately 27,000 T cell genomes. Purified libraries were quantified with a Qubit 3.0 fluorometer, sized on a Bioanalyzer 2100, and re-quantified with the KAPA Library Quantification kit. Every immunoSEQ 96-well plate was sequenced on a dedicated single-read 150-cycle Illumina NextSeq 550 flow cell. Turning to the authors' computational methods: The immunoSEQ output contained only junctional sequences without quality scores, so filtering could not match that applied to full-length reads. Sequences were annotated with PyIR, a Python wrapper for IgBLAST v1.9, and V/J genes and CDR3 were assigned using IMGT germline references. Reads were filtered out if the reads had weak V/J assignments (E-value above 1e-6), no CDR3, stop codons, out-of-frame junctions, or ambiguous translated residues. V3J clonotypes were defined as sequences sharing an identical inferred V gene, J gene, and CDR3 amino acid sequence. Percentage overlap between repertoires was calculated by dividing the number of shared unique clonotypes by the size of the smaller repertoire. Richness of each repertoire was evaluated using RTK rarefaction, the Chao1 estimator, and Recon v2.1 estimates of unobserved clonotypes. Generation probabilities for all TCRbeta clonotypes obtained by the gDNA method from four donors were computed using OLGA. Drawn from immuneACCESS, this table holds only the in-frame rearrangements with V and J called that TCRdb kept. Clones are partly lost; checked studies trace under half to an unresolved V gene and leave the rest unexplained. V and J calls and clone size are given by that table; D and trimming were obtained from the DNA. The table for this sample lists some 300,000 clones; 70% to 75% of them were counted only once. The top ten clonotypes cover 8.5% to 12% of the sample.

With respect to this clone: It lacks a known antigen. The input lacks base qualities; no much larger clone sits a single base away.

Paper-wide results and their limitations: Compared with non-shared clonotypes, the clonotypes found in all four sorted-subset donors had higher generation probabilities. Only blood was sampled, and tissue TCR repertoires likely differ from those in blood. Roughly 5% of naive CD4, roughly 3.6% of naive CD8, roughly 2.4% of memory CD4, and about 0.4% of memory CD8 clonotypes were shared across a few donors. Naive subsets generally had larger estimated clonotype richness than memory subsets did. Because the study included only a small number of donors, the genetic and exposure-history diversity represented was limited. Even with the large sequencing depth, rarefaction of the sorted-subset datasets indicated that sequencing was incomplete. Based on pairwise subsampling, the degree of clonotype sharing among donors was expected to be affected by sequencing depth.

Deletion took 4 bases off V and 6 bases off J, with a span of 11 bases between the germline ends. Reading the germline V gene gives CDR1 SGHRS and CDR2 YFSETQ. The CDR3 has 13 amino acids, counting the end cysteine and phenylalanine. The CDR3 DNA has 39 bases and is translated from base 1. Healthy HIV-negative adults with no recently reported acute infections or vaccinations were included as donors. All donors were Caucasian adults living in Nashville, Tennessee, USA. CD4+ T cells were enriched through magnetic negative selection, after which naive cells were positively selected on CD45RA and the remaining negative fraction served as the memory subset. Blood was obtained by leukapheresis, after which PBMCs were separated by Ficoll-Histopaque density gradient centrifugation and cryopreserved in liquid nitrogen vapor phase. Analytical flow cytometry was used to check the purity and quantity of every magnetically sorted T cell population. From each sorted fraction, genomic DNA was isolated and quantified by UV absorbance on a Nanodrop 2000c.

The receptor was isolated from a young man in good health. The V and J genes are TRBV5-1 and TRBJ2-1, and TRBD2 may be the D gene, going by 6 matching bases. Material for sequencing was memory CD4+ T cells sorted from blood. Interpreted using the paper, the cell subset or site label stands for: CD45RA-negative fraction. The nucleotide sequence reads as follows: TGCGCCAGCAGCCGGGAGCCTCTCAATGAGCAGTTCTTC. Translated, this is CASSREPLNEQFF.